This TCR beta chain comes out of a study of blood T cells in healthy people across ages. Study in general: Researchers report that template switching captured about one barcoded beta molecule per two T cells. Study results and caveats: TCR beta diversity correlated strongly with naive T cell percentage.

The CDR3 has 14 residues. Germline trimming cut 6 bases from V and 6 bases from J; bases unmatched to any gene: 4. Germline assignment: CDR1 MNHNY and CDR2 SVGAGI (reference sequence). With a J-beta primer mix and a sample-barcoded 5' primer, a second PCR ran about 6 to 11 cycles. TCRdb ran MiXCR on the 5' RACE reads and lists one entry per CDR3 protein. Among 1.5 million to 2 million distinct CDR3 sequences, 40% to 55% were seen once, and the ten largest hold 2.1%. A remark on this clonotype: What it recognizes is unknown.

The authors drew about 9.5 milliliters of peripheral blood from each donor. The rearrangement uses TRBV6-6 and TRBJ2-3, with TRBD2 matching over 12 bases. The sample was blood. This receptor was taken from a woman between 35 and 50 years old in good health. This chain's CDR3 is CASRLAGGEDTQYF. In nucleotides, the CDR3 is TGTGCCAGCAGACTAGCGGGGGGCGAGGATACGCAGTATTTT.